Listed below are T cell receptor beta chains from one sample, sequenced in a study of T cells of healthy individuals. TCRdb reprocessed the 5' RACE reads via MiXCR and lists one record per CDR3 protein. The table records some 41,000 distinct CDR3 sequences, around 4.5% of them present only once. The receptors shown here come from a human donor in good health. CDR3s include the opening cysteine and the closing phenylalanine or tryptophan. The D gene is left open where the match is weak. The size entry is marked missing in some rows and otherwise reads once, few, many or a size class.

D,size,V,J,CDR3,DNA
TRBD2,few,TRBV5-6,TRBJ2-1,CASSFLGLAKNEQFF,TGTGCCAGCAGCTTTCTAGGACTAGCAAAAAATGAGCAGTTCTTC
-,many,TRBV6-1,TRBJ2-4,CASSEGGLSLAKNIQYF,TGTGCCAGCAGTGAAGGGGGACTCTCCCTAGCCAAAAACATTCAGTACTTC
-,-,TRBV18,TRBJ2-1,CASSPLTANEQFF,TGTGCCAGCTCACCGCTTACCGCCAATGAGCAGTTCTTC
TRBD2,many,TRBV9,TRBJ2-7,CASSVGASGLSYEQYF,TGTGCCAGCAGCGTAGGGGCTAGCGGGTTATCCTACGAGCAGTACTTC
-,many,TRBV18,TRBJ1-1,CASSLTGPNTEAFF,TGTGCCAGCTCACTTACAGGGCCGAACACTGAAGCTTTCTTT
-,-,TRBV10-3,TRBJ2-1,CASALRDFPYNEQFF,TGTGCCAGCGCCCTCCGGGACTTTCCCTACAATGAGCAGTTCTTC
-,-,TRBV20-1,TRBJ2-2,CSARILANTGELFF,TGCAGTGCTAGAATACTAGCGAACACCGGGGAGCTGTTTTTT
-,many,TRBV6-1,TRBJ1-5,CASSEDGEAQPQHF,TGTGCCAGCAGTGAAGACGGGGAGGCTCAGCCCCAGCATTTT
TRBD1,many,TRBV7-3,TRBJ1-2,CASSRQARGRTAYGYTF,TGTGCCAGCAGCCGACAGGCGAGGGGGCGGACGGCCTATGGCTACACCTTC
TRBD2,few,TRBV24-1,TRBJ2-2,CATSDPSGTGELFF,TGTGCCACCAGTGATCCTAGCGGGACCGGGGAGCTGTTTTTT
TRBD2,few,TRBV19,TRBJ2-5,CASSIISGVEETQYF,TGTGCCAGTAGTATAATCAGCGGGGTGGAAGAGACCCAGTACTTC
TRBD1,few,TRBV7-9,TRBJ1-6,CASSSRTGRGDSPLHF,TGTGCCAGCAGCTCCCGGACAGGGCGAGGAGACTCACCCCTCCACTTT
TRBD1,many,TRBV6-5,TRBJ2-1,CASMSGGAGSYNEQFF,TGTGCCAGCATGTCAGGGGGCGCCGGCTCCTACAATGAGCAGTTCTTC
TRBD2,-,TRBV5-8,TRBJ2-4,CASSLVVVAGGKNIQYF,TGTGCCAGCAGCTTGGTTGTGGTAGCGGGGGGAAAAAACATTCAGTACTTC
TRBD2,many,TRBV20-1,TRBJ2-7,CSATTLEGGRADEQYF,TGCAGTGCTACTACTTTAGAGGGCGGGAGAGCCGACGAGCAGTACTTC
TRBD1,many,TRBV20-1,TRBJ2-7,CSASGQGSSYEQYF,TGCAGTGCCTCGGGACAGGGAAGCTCCTACGAGCAGTACTTC
-,many,TRBV29-1,TRBJ2-3,CSVEDRGFSDTQYF,TGCAGCGTTGAAGACAGGGGATTTTCAGATACGCAGTATTTT
TRBD1,many,TRBV5-4,TRBJ1-2,CASSSDRLSYGYTF,TGTGCCAGCAGCTCGGACAGGTTATCTTATGGCTACACCTTC
TRBD2,few,TRBV27,TRBJ2-2,CASSRTRQRLPTSGWAGELFF,TGTGCCAGCAGTCGCACCCGACAACGGCTGCCGACTAGCGGGTGGGCCGGGGAGCTGTTTTTT
-,many,TRBV11-2,TRBJ2-7,CASSLVKGGEQYF,TGTGCCAGCAGCTTAGTTAAGGGCGGGGAGCAGTACTTC
-,-,TRBV11-2,TRBJ1-3,CASSSPQGIVGRNTIYF,TGTGCCAGCAGCTCCCCACAGGGAATCGTAGGTAGAAACACCATATATTTT
-,many,TRBV11-1,TRBJ2-3,CASSSAGTQYF,TGTGCCAGCAGCTCTGCGGGTACGCAGTATTTT
-,many,TRBV12-3/TRBV12-4,TRBJ2-1,CASSPGLGLGQFF,TGTGCCAGCAGTCCTGGACTGGGCCTTGGGCAGTTCTTC
-,-,TRBV6-2/TRBV6-3,TRBJ2-7,CASSYEGLSSYEQYF,TGTGCCAGCAGTTACGAAGGGCTTAGCTCCTACGAGCAGTACTTC